The next 2 T cell receptor beta chains were all read from a single sample in a study of blood T cell repertoires in COVID-19. Method: immunoSEQ multiplex PCR; TCRdb's copy keeps in-frame clones and lacks some. The sample lists tens of thousands of clones; less than 80% were seen once. The material sequenced was peripheral blood. The receptors derive from a human donor in a cohort sampled during active COVID-19.

Comment on this clone: Other DNA sequences in the sample encode the same CDR3. The chain is built from TRBV4-3 and TRBJ2-7, with 9 bases lining up with TRBD1. The CDR3 sequence is 15 residues long. The V segment lost 6 bases and the J segment 3 bases; nucleotides outside the gene matches: 9. Germline values: CDR1 LGHNA, CDR2 YSLEER. The DNA of the CDR3 is TGCGCCAGCAGTCGGTCCCCGGGACAGGGCTACGAGCAGTACTTC. Its protein product is CASSRSPGQGYEQYF.

The chain links TRBV6-5 to TRBJ1-1, with D tentatively TRBD1 (6 bases). V was trimmed by 4 bases and J by 0 bases, leaving 9 bases between them. The CDR3 extends over 14 amino acids. Germline CDR1 reads MNHEY; CDR2 reads SVGAGI. CDR3 nucleotides: TGTGCCAGCAGTTCGCGGACAGTGAACACTGAAGCTTTCTTT. Protein product: CASSSRTVNTEAFF.